What follows is one T cell receptor beta chain and its context. The specificity of this receptor is unknown. No per-base quality is available; no much larger clone lies one base away. Library preparation was by RT-PCR. Sequenced using an Illumina HiSeq 2500. The public sequencing data were trimmed at Q25 with fastp and processed into clonotypes with MiXCR by TCRdb, which kept only in-frame beta chains. Each CDR3 protein appears once, grouped with its most common genes and DNA. The sample table holds some 570,000 distinct CDR3 sequences, of which about 10% were seen once. Approximately 9.9% of the sample comes from the top ten. The sample originates from a study of response to subunit inactivated influenza vaccine (dated by TCRdb to between 2018 and 2020). As for the study more broadly: Deep quantitative T cell receptor repertoire profiling was used in the study to track responses to a trivalent subunit inactivated influenza vaccine. What the research found in general, with its limitations: It was suggested by the authors that each seasonal influenza vaccination may recruit only a limited number of new T cells.

Based on the germline V gene, the CDR1 and CDR2 sequences are SGHTA and FQGNSA. V is cut by 5 bases and J by 4 bases, and the space between the germline ends is 12 bases. The CDR3 starts with the cysteine, ends with the phenylalanine, and has 14 residues. The kept DNA is CDR3 alone, 42 bases in frame from the first base. These same data were also listed under a study on T cells expressing NK-cell markers. The other study reports the following: The TCR beta cDNA libraries were made using 5'RACE template switching, a step that added both a universal primer site and unique molecular identifiers. About 8 donors provided sorted CD3+CD56+NKG2C+, CD3+CD56+NKG2C- and CD3+CD56-NKG2C+ T-cell subsets, whose TCR beta-chain repertoires were profiled. Among the eight sequenced donors, only one was HCMV-seronegative, while the other seven were HCMV-seropositive. In several experiments an anti-gammadeltaTCR antibody was added to restrict sorting to alphabetaTCR-expressing T cells. For five or six donors, the dominant CD3+CD56+NKG2C+ clonotypes were among the top 10 CD8+ clonotypes and accounted for about 1.0-7.5% of CD8+ T cells. Those dominant clonotypes were again the most abundant among CD3+CD56-NKG2C+ cells in several donors, at about 25-60.1%. Whether the expanded NKG2C-expressing T cell clones were specific for HCMV antigens remained unclear. The study sequenced eight donors, all healthy volunteers chosen at random: three men and five women. To determine HCMV serostatus, a commercial ELISA kit was used to detect HCMV-specific IgG in serum. Ficoll density gradient centrifugation was used to isolate peripheral blood mononuclear cells from blood. Bulk peripheral blood T-cell repertoires were additionally sequenced from unsorted PBMC for 5 or 6 donors. Priming for cDNA synthesis came from the TCR beta constant segment, and two successive PCR amplification steps followed. Sequencing of the libraries produced 2 x 150 bp reads on Illumina HiSeq 2000/2500, MiSeq or NextSeq. MIGEC handled demultiplexing of the reads and grouping by UMI, while MiTCR was used to assemble and quantify clonotypes. To remove erroneous sequences, TCR cDNA sequences were retained only when supported by two or more reads. The tcR package was used for downstream repertoire analysis, and clonotypes were matched between fractions using CDR3 nucleotide sequence together with V segment. VDJmatch was used to annotate antigen specificity against VDJdb, with one amino acid substitution in CDR3 permitted.

The material was PBMCs from blood, obtained on the day of vaccination. This TCR came from a man aged 45 to 65 who received an inactivated influenza vaccine. Donor details come from another sample of the same person, matched by shared clones. The chain couples TRBV7-2 to TRBJ2-1, with a tentative D gene TRBD2 over 6 matching bases. CDR3 sequence: CASSAGRSYNEQFF. The bases are TGTGCCAGCAGCGCGGGACGGAGTTACAATGAGCAGTTCTTC.